A single sample is the source of the 27 T cell receptor beta chains below, sequenced in a study of cytomegalovirus exposure and HLA in healthy donors. The PCR contained 60 Vbeta and 13 Jbeta primers. Data came from immunoSEQ multiplex PCR; TCRdb stores just in-frame clones and leaves some out. Here the sample spans about 160,000 clones, roughly 85% being singletons. The sample taken for sequencing was PBMCs. The receptors originated from a woman aged 45-65 years in good health and CMV-seronegative.

The chain carries TRBV19 and TRBJ2-7; D possibly corresponds to TRBD1 (6 bases). V was shortened by 4 bases and J by 0 bases, with 13 bases between the two germline ends. Germline V lookup: CDR1 LNHDA, CDR2 SQIVND (reference sequence). This CDR3 has 15 residues. In DNA, the CDR3 is TGTGCCAGTAGTAGGAGGACAGACTACTCCTACGAGCAGTACTTC. Translating it yields CASSRRTDYSYEQYF. Together with reference TRBV19 and TRBJ2-7, the CDR3 gives the full variable domain: DGGITQSPKYLFRKEGQNVTLSCEQNLNHDAMYWYRQDPGQGLRLIYYSQIVNDFQKGDIAEGYSVSREKKESFPLTVTSAQKNPTAFYLCASSRRTDYSYEQYFGPGTRLTVT.

The chain combines TRBV19 with TRBJ2-1, with TRBD1 as a possible D gene (8 bases). The CDR3 extends over 15 amino acids. CDR1 and CDR2 (germline): LNHDA, SQIVND (reference sequence). V was clipped by 5 bases and J by 10 bases, with 21 bases between them. The CDR3 sequence is CASSVSYRGEGEQFF. The CDR3 coding sequence is TGTGCCAGTAGTGTATCGTACAGGGGGGAGGGCGAGCAGTTCTTC.

This clone has just a few counts. The chain has TRBV4-2 and TRBJ2-1, with 9 bases that match TRBD2. In germline, CDR1 is LGHNA, CDR2 YNFKEQ. The CDR3 sequence is 16 residues long. V trimming: 2 bases; J trimming: 6 bases; junction bases outside the gene matches: 8. The CDR3 DNA is TGTGCCAGCAGCCAATCTATAGCGGGAGAGGGCAATGAGCAGTTCTTC. It encodes CASSQSIAGEGNEQFF.

This clone was counted ten times or more. The chain carries TRBV6-1 and TRBJ1-2; 7 bases fit TRBD1. V dropped 9 bases and J dropped 2; count of bases not matched to a gene: 3. Germline V gene sequence: CDR1 MNHNS, CDR2 SASEGT. The CDR3 runs to 12 residues. CDR3 coding DNA: TGTGCCAGTCCGGGACAGAACTATGGCTACACCTTC. Translating gives CASPGQNYGYTF.

V usage is TRBV27 and J usage is TRBJ1-1; D unresolved. The CDR3 spans 20 residues. Germline CDR1 reads MNHEY; CDR2 reads SMNVEV (reference sequence). Trimming took 0 bases from V and 3 from J, leaving 26 bases between them. CDR3 residues: CASSLSRGVRSQQPYTEAFF. CDR3 coding DNA: TGTGCCAGCAGTTTATCGCGGGGAGTTCGATCCCAGCAGCCTTACACTGAAGCTTTCTTT.

The V gene is TRBV7-9, the J gene TRBJ2-7, with 8 bases matching TRBD1. Germline V lookup: CDR1 SEHNR, CDR2 FQNEAQ (reference sequence). CDR3 length: 14 residues. V dropped 6 bases and J dropped 1; count of bases not matched to a gene: 5. This chain's CDR3 is CASRPQGASYEQYF. The CDR3 region has the DNA TGTGCCAGCAGGCCGCAGGGGGCATCCTACGAGCAGTACTTC.

The rearrangement links TRBV9 to TRBJ2-3, with a possible D match to TRBD2 (6 bases). In germline, CDR1 is SGDLS, CDR2 YYNGEE. CDR3 length equals 14 residues. The V end lost 3 bases, the J end lost 5 bases, and 13 bases lay between the germline ends. The CDR3 loop reads CASSGRDFIDTQYF. The CDR3 bases are TGTGCCAGCAGCGGGCGGGACTTTATAGATACGCAGTATTTT.

The chain links TRBV5-8 to TRBJ2-1, with 7 bases identical to TRBD2. This CDR3 contains 15 residues. CDR1 SGHTS and CDR2 YDEGEE come from the germline V gene. V lost 4 bases, J lost 2 bases, and 6 bases stayed unmatched. CDR3 DNA sequence: TGTGCCAGCAGCGGGGCTAGCGGACCCTACAATGAGCAGTTCTTC. Protein sequence: CASSGASGPYNEQFF. Looking up the rest from reference TRBV5-8 and TRBJ2-1 gives the full variable domain: EAGVTQSPTHLIKTRGQQATLRCSPISGHTSVYWYQQALGLGLQFLLWYDEGEERNRGNFPPRFSGRQFPNYSSELNVNALELEDSALYLCASSGASGPYNEQFFGPGTRLTVL.

This clone was seen only once. V is TRBV7-2 and J is TRBJ2-7; 7 bases agree with TRBD1. The germline V gene has CDR1 SGHTA and CDR2 FQGNSA. The V and J ends lost 0 bases and 1 base, in that order; junction bases with no gene match: 3. The CDR3 length is 15 residues. CDR3 sequence (DNA): TGTGCCAGCAGCTTAGCGGGGACAGAATCCTACGAGCAGTACTTC. The encoded protein is CASSLAGTESYEQYF.

Here the CDR3 DNA reads TGTGCCAGCAGCTTAGCTGCGCTCCTAACGGGAGGGTACGGCAATTCACCCCTCCACTTT. This gives the protein CASSLAALLTGGYGNSPLHF. The chain uses TRBV7-2 and TRBJ1-6, with D uncertain. The CDR3 loop spans 20 amino acids. Trimming took 0 bases from V and 7 from J, leaving 25 bases between them. Germline CDR1 SGHTA, CDR2 FQGNSA.

The chain uses TRBV30 and TRBJ2-1; D not certain. CDR3 size: 12 residues. Trimming cost V 3 bases and J 6 bases, with 9 bases left between them. From germline, CDR1 is GTSNPN and CDR2 SVGIG (reference sequence). The CDR3 bases are TGTGCCTGGAGGCGAGATATCAATGAGCAGTTCTTC. This sequence encodes CAWRRDINEQFF.

V gene TRBV9 combines with J gene TRBJ1-2; 9 nucleotides line up with TRBD1. The germline CDR1 and CDR2 sequences are SGDLS and YYNGEE. With V trimmed by 6 bases and J by 2 bases, 5 bases remained unmatched. The CDR3 covers 14 residues. The CDR3 DNA sequence: TGTGCCAGCATCCCTGGACAGGGGAACTATGGCTACACCTTC. Protein: CASIPGQGNYGYTF.

V is TRBV30 and J is TRBJ1-6; perhaps TRBD1 as D (6 bases). The length of the CDR3 is 15 residues. Deletions cut 3 bases from V and 4 bases from J, with 13 bases between. Germline loops: CDR1 GTSNPN, CDR2 SVGIG (reference sequence). CDR3 coding DNA: TGTGCCTGGAGGGCGAACAGGGCTTATAATTCACCCCTCCACTTT. It is translated as CAWRANRAYNSPLHF.

V gene TRBV25-1 combines with J gene TRBJ2-5; 8 bases line up with TRBD1. Looked up from germline, CDR1 is MGHDK and CDR2 is SYGVNS. J gave up 13 bases and V 10 bases, and 20 bases lay outside the gene matches. The CDR3 is made up of 14 amino acids. The CDR3 DNA follows: TGTGCCACCACAGGGGGAGACGGGCTGGGGAATCGGTACTTC. This codes for CATTGGDGLGNRYF.

This chain connects TRBV19 to TRBJ1-2; D might be TRBD1 (6 bases). Germline V gene lookup returns CDR1 LNHDA and CDR2 SQIVND (reference sequence). V was shortened by 8 bases and J by 1 base, with 8 bases between the two germline ends. The CDR3 length is 12 residues. The DNA of the CDR3 is TGTGCCAGTTACAGGGTTAACTATGGCTACACCTTC. The encoded protein is CASYRVNYGYTF. The full variable domain, its missing parts supplied by reference TRBV19 and TRBJ1-2, is DGGITQSPKYLFRKEGQNVTLSCEQNLNHDAMYWYRQDPGQGLRLIYYSQIVNDFQKGDIAEGYSVSREKKESFPLTVTSAQKNPTAFYLCASYRVNYGYTFGSGTRLTVV.

The genes are TRBV7-9 and TRBJ2-3, with 12 bases identical to TRBD2. Germline V lookup: CDR1 SEHNR, CDR2 FQNEAQ (reference sequence). CDR3 length: 16 amino acids. With V trimmed by 4 bases and J by 2 bases, 4 bases remained unmatched. CDR3: CASSYGTSGFTDTQYF. The CDR3 DNA sequence: TGTGCCAGCAGCTATGGGACTAGCGGGTTCACAGATACGCAGTATTTT. Supplemented by reference TRBV7-9 and TRBJ2-3, the full variable domain reads DTGVSQNPRHKITKRGQNVTFRCDPISEHNRLYWYRQTLGQGPEFLTYFQNEAQLEKSRLLSDRFSAERPKGSFSTLEIQRTEQGDSAMYLCASSYGTSGFTDTQYFGPGTRLTVL.

The chain combines TRBV18 with TRBJ1-2; a possible D gene is TRBD1 (5 bases). V was shortened by 2 bases and J by 1 base, with 8 bases between the two germline ends. The germline V gene encodes CDR1 KGHSH and CDR2 LQKENI. The CDR3 loop spans 14 amino acids. The CDR3 sequence is CASSPAGFNYGYTF. CDR3 bases: TGTGCCAGCTCACCAGCAGGGTTTAACTATGGCTACACCTTC.

This chain uses TRBV5-1 with TRBJ1-1, with a weak D call TRBD1 (5 bases). Germline lookup yields CDR1 SGHRS and CDR2 YFSETQ. V lost 7 bases to trimming and J lost 3 bases, with 16 bases between them. CDR3 size: 14 residues. Written as DNA, the CDR3 is TGCGCCAGCGGCCTCGACAGCGTCCACACTGAAGCTTTCTTT. As protein: CASGLDSVHTEAFF.

The gene calls are TRBV7-7 and TRBJ2-2, with TRBD2 identical over 9 bases. V trimming: 1 base; J trimming: 0 bases; junction bases outside the gene matches: 0. This CDR3 comprises 16 residues. CDR1 SSHAT and CDR2 FNYEAQ come from the germline V gene (reference sequence). The CDR3 sequence: CASSLGTSANTGELFF. The CDR3 DNA sequence: TGTGCCAGCAGCTTAGGGACTAGCGCGAACACCGGGGAGCTGTTTTTT.

The rearrangement joins TRBV19 to TRBJ1-6; TRBD1 matches at 7 bases. V shed 7 bases, J shed 7 bases, and the junction held 7 bases outside the gene matches. This CDR3 region has 14 residues. Germline CDR1 LNHDA, CDR2 SQIVND (reference sequence). CDR3: CASKQQGWNSPLHF. The CDR3 DNA sequence: TGTGCCAGTAAACAACAGGGGTGGAATTCACCCCTCCACTTT.

In its sample, this clone was seen a few times. The V and J genes are TRBV27 and TRBJ2-1; D is possibly TRBD1 (5 bases). The germline V gene has CDR1 MNHEY and CDR2 SMNVEV (reference sequence). V was cut by 5 bases and J by 6 bases, with 23 bases left in between. This CDR3 is built from 17 residues. The CDR3 protein is CASSPAHTQGGGNEQFF. CDR3 sequence (DNA): TGTGCCAGCAGTCCCGCGCATACCCAGGGCGGTGGCAATGAGCAGTTCTTC.

As concerns this clone: In the same sample, other DNA sequences code for this CDR3. J is TRBJ2-5 and V is TRBV5-6; tentative D call: TRBD2 (5 bases). The CDR3 sequence is 14 residues long. Trimming took 2 bases from V and 1 from J, leaving 9 bases between them. Germline CDR1 and CDR2: SGHDT and YYEEEE. As DNA, the CDR3 is TGTGCCAGCAGCTTTCGTCTAGCCCAAGAGACCCAGTACTTC. Encoded protein: CASSFRLAQETQYF.

CDR3 nucleotide sequence: TGTGCCAGCAGCCATGCCGGACTGGGCGGGGGAGGCTATGAGCAGTTCTTC. It specifies CASSHAGLGGGGYEQFF. This rearrangement joins TRBV4-2 to TRBJ2-1; TRBD2 matches 7 bases. This CDR3 has 17 residues. CDR1 is LGHNA and CDR2 is YNFKEQ in the germline V gene. Trimming cost V 3 bases and J 8 bases; bases outside gene matches: 16.

This clone appeared a few times. This chain links TRBV28 with TRBJ1-1; 7 positions match TRBD1. The V and J ends lost 6 bases and 0 bases, in that order; junction bases with no gene match: 4. Per germline, CDR1 MDHEN and CDR2 SYDVKM. The CDR3 contains 14 residues. CDR3 in DNA: TGTGCCAGCAGCTCACAGGGGTTGAACACTGAAGCTTTCTTT. Translation gives CASSSQGLNTEAFF.

CDR3 bases: TGTGCCAGCAGCCTAACAGGGGTGGGCAAAAACATTCAGTACTTC. It encodes CASSLTGVGKNIQYF. This chain joins TRBV28 and TRBJ2-4, with 7 bases identical to TRBD1. The CDR3 contains 15 residues. The trim removed 6 bases at V and 3 bases at J, leaving 8 bases unmatched. Germline assignment: CDR1 MDHEN and CDR2 SYDVKM.

This chain uses TRBV9 with TRBJ2-5, with 9 positions matching TRBD2. Germline CDR1 and CDR2: SGDLS and YYNGEE. This CDR3 spans 15 amino acids. The V and J ends lost 0 bases and 5 bases, in that order; junction bases with no gene match: 5. This chain's CDR3 is CASSVGAGGRETQYF. The CDR3 nucleotides read TGTGCCAGCAGCGTAGGGGCGGGGGGGAGGGAGACCCAGTACTTC.

The CDR3 DNA sequence: TGTGCCAGCAGCGTCTCCAGGGGTGCCCAGGTGAACACTGAAGCTTTCTTT. This gives the protein CASSVSRGAQVNTEAFF. The chain uses TRBV9 and TRBJ1-1; maybe TRBD1 (6 bases). The CDR3 is made up of 17 amino acids. The germline V gene encodes CDR1 SGDLS and CDR2 YYNGEE. V was shortened by 2 bases and J by 0 bases, with 17 bases between the two germline ends. The variable domain in full, with the rest retrieved from reference TRBV9 and TRBJ1-1, is DSGVTQTPKHLITATGQRVTLRCSPRSGDLSVYWYQQSLDQGLQFLIQYYNGEERAKGNILERFSAQQFPDLHSELNLSSLELGDSALYFCASSVSRGAQVNTEAFFGQGTRLTVV.